Sequencing of this TCR beta chain was carried out in a study of blood T cell repertoires in COVID-19. For the study at large: The United States, Italy and Spain provided the acute and convalescent COVID-19 samples. Nucleic acid was either cDNA or gDNA, and it came from T cells, B-cell-depleted T cells, or PBMCs.

A Seattle source enrolled patients during active infection and followed them longitudinally. The assay was immunoSEQ multiplex PCR, and TCRdb's table has in-frame clones only and misses some. Seen here are 300,000 to 350,000 clones, roughly 89% observed once, and the top ten hold 9.9%. Germline values: CDR1 LNHNV, CDR2 YYDKDF (reference sequence). V gave up 1 base and J gave up 0 bases, with 22 bases separating them. The CDR3 has 20 residues. This rearrangement joins TRBV15 to TRBJ1-5; D might be TRBD1 (6 bases). Sequencing was performed on peripheral blood. This TCR derives from a man aged 30-40 years with COVID-19, enrolled during active disease. CDR3 residues: CATSRAPRGGRSYSNQPQHF. DNA for the CDR3: TGTGCCACCAGCAGAGCCCCCCGTGGGGGCCGAAGTTATAGCAATCAGCCCCAGCATTTT.